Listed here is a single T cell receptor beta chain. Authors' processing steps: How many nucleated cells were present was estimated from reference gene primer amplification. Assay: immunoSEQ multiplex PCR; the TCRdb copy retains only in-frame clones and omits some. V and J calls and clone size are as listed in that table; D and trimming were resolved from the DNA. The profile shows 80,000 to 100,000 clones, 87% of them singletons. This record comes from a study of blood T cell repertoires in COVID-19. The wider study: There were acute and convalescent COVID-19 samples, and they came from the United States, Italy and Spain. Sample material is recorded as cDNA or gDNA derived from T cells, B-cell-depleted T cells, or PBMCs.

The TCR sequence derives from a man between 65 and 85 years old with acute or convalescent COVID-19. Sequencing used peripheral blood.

The CDR3 is CASSEVRQGSSPLHF. CDR3 in DNA: TGTGCCAGCAGTGAAGTGAGACAGGGATCATCACCCCTCCACTTT. The genes are TRBV2 and TRBJ1-6; 7 bases line up with TRBD1. The CDR3 has 15 amino acids. The germline CDR1 and CDR2 sequences are SNHLY and FYNNEI. Trimming cost V 1 base and J 10 bases; bases outside gene matches: 7.